This T cell receptor beta chain was retrieved from a study of T cell responses to AZD1222 COVID-19 vaccine. Study overall: The analysis combined second doses at about 4 or about 12 weeks. The study's findings and limits: No day 14 peak samples; only post-peak repertoires were characterized. With two AZD1222 doses given, Spike-specific TCR breadth and depth both rose.

Germline V gene data show CDR1 as SNHLY and CDR2 as FYNNEI. The CDR3 sequence is 13 residues long. The V gene end was trimmed by 8 bases and the J gene end by 9 bases; junction bases not matched to a gene: 6. Sequencing was performed with immunoSEQ multiplex PCR; in TCRdb, only in-frame clones are kept and a portion is missing. The sample includes tens of thousands of clones, over 75% of them seen just once. About this clone: Its specificity is not known.

The TCR sequence derives from an adult in good health. This sample comprised peripheral blood, obtained on day 0 of AZD1222 vaccination. This chain links TRBV2 with TRBJ1-6, with 8 bases identical to TRBD1. CDR3 in amino acids: CASLDREGSPLHF. The DNA of the CDR3 is TGTGCCAGCCTGGACAGGGAAGGTTCACCCCTCCACTTT. Drawing the rest from reference TRBV2 and TRBJ1-6, the complete variable domain is EPEVTQTPSHQVTQMGQEVILRCVPISNHLYFYWYRQILGQKVEFLVSFYNNEISEKSEIFDDQFSVERPDGSNFTLKIRSTKLEDSAMYFCASLDREGSPLHFGNGTRLTVT.